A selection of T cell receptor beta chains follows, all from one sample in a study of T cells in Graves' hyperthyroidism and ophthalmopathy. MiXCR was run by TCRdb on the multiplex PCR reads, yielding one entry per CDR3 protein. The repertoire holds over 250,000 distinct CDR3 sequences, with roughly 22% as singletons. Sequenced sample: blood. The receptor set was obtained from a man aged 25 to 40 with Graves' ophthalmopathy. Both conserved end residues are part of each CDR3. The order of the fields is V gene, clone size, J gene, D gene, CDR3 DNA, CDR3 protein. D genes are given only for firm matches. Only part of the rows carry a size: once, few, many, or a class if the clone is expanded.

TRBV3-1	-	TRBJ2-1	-	TGTGCCAGCACCTTATTGGGGAGTGGTGGCAATGAGCAGTTCTTC	CASTLLGSGGNEQFF
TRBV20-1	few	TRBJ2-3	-	TGCAGTGCTGGGGGTGTGGATACGCAGTATTTT	CSAGGVDTQYF
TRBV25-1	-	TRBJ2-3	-	TGTGCCAGCAGTGAAAGTTTGCCCGATCTCCTAGAGGCTCGCCCAGATACGCAGTATTTT	CASSESLPDLLEARPDTQYF
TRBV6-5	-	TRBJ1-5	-	TGTGCCAGCAGTTACTCGGGGGTAGGGGGGAGTCAGCCCCAGCATTTT	CASSYSGVGGSQPQHF
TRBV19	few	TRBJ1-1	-	TGTGCCAGTAGTATAGTCCGTGGGTACACTGAAGCTTTCTTT	CASSIVRGYTEAFF
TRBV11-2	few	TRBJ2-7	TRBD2	TGTGCCAGCAGCACCCAGCGGGGCCCCTACGAGCAGTACTTC	CASSTQRGPYEQYF
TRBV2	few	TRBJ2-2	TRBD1	TGTGCCAGCAGGGCCGACAGGGCCGCCGGGGAGCTGTTTTTT	CASRADRAAGELFF
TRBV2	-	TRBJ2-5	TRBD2	TGTGCCAGCAGTGAAGGAGCCAGCGGGGGGACCCAGTACTTC	CASSEGASGGTQYF
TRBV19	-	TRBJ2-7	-	TGTGCCAGTAGTAGCCAGACGGGCTCCTACGAGCAGTACTTC	CASSSQTGSYEQYF
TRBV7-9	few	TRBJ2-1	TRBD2	TGTGCCAGCAGCCTAATAGGGACTAGCGGTCACAATGAGCAGTTCTTC	CASSLIGTSGHNEQFF
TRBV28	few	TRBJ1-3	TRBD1	TGTGCCAGCAGTCCGCCCACAGGGGTTGGCTACTCTGGAAACACCATATATTTT	CASSPPTGVGYSGNTIYF
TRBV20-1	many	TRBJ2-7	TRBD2	TGCAGTGCTAGTCCCGGGACTAGCGCCTCCTACGAGCAGTACTTC	CSASPGTSASYEQYF
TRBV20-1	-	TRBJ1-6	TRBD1	TGCAGTGCAGACAGGGCTGGCAATTCACCCCTCCACTTT	CSADRAGNSPLHF
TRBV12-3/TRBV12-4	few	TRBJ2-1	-	TGTGCCAGCAGTTTTTCAAGGAGGGTCAATGAGCAGTTCTTC	CASSFSRRVNEQFF
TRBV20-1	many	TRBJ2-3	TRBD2	TGCAGTGCCCCCGTAGCGGGTAGCACAGATACGCAGTATTTT	CSAPVAGSTDTQYF
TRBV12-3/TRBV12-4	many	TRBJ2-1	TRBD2	TGTGCCAGCAGTCCTCAACTAGCGGGAGGCTCCTACAATGAGCAGTTCTTC	CASSPQLAGGSYNEQFF
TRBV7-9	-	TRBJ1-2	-	TGTGCCAGCAGCTTAGTGTCAGTGCTTAACTATGGCTACACCTTC	CASSLVSVLNYGYTF
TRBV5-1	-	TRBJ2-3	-	TGCGCCAGCAGCTTGGGCCCTCTCTATCCAGATACGCAGTATTTT	CASSLGPLYPDTQYF
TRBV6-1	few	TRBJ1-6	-	TGTGCCACCGGAATACGAGGGCGGAATTCACCCCTCCACTTT	CATGIRGRNSPLHF
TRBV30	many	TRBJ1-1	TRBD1	TGTGCCTGGAGTTCACCGGGACAGATGAACACTGAAGCTTTCTTT	CAWSSPGQMNTEAFF
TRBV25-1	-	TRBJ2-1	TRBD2	TGTGCCAGCAGTGTACGGGGGGGCCTTACGAATGAGCAGTTCTTC	CASSVRGGLTNEQFF
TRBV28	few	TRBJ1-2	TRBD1	TGTGCCAGCAACACAGGGGAGTATGGCTACACCTTC	CASNTGEYGYTF
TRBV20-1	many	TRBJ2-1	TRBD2	TGCAGTGGAAGGCTTGGGTCTAGCGGGATCTATGAGCAGTTCTTC	CSGRLGSSGIYEQFF
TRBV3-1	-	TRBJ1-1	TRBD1	TGTGCCAGCAGCCAAAGGGGGCGCTTGGGTGAAGCTTTCTTT	CASSQRGRLGEAFF
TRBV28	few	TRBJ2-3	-	TGTGCCAGCAGTTTTTGGGGGGCGAAAGATACGCAGTATTTT	CASSFWGAKDTQYF
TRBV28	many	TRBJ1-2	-	TGTGCCAGCAGTTCAACAGGCCTCGGGGATGGCTACACCTTC	CASSSTGLGDGYTF
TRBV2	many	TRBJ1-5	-	TGTGCCAGCAGTGTGGGGCAGGGCAATCAGCCCCAGCATTTT	CASSVGQGNQPQHF
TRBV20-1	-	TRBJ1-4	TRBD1	TGCAGTGCTAGAGATAGGGGGACAGGGCATGAAAAACTGTTTTTT	CSARDRGTGHEKLFF
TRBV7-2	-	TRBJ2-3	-	TGTGCCAGCAGCTTAATGGGGGTCACAGATACGCAGTATTTT	CASSLMGVTDTQYF
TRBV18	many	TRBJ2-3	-	TGTGCCAGCTCACCAGGGACCCTCACAGATACGCAGTATTTT	CASSPGTLTDTQYF
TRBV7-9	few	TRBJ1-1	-	TGTGCCAGCAGCCTATTGAAGGGGGGCACTGAAGCTTTCTTT	CASSLLKGGTEAFF
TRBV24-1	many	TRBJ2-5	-	TGTGCCACCAGTGATCCTCGGGGGGCAGACTACCAAGAGACCCAGTACTTC	CATSDPRGADYQETQYF
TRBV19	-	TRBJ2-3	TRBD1	TGTGCCACAGCAGACAGGGGGCATGTAGATACGCAGTATTTT	CATADRGHVDTQYF
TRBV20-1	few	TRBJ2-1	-	TGCAGTGTCCCTCGTTCTGGGGGGAGTTCGTTCAATGAGCAGTTCTTC	CSVPRSGGSSFNEQFF
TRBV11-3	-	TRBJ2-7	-	TGTGCCAGCAGCTCGGGCGGGGACAGTCCTACGGGCGAGCAGTACTTC	CASSSGGDSPTGEQYF
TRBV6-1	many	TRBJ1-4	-	TGTGCCAGCAGTGAACCACGAGGGGCTAATGAAAAACTGTTTTTT	CASSEPRGANEKLFF
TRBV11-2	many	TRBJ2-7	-	TGTGCCAGCAGCTCCGTGGCTACCGGGATTTACGAGCAGTACTTC	CASSSVATGIYEQYF
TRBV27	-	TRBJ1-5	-	TGTGCCAGCAGCACGCAGGGAAAGGATAGCAATCAGCCCCAGCATTTT	CASSTQGKDSNQPQHF
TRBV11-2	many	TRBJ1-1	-	TGTGCCAGCAGCTTAGGAGTGGAAGAGAACACTGAAGCTTTCTTT	CASSLGVEENTEAFF
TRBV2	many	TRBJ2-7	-	TGTGCCAGCAGTACCGGAAGGGGAAACTACGAGCAGTACTTC	CASSTGRGNYEQYF
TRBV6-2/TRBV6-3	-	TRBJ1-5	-	TGTGCCGGCAGGGACGGTTCAAGCAATCAGCCCCAGCATTTT	CAGRDGSSNQPQHF
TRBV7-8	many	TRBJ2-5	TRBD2	TGTGCCAGCAGCTTAGTGGGGAGGGGAGAGACCCAGTACTTC	CASSLVGRGETQYF
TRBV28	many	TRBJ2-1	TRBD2	TGTGCCAGCAGTCCCCACTCGGGAGGGTTTTGGAATGAGCAGTTCTTC	CASSPHSGGFWNEQFF
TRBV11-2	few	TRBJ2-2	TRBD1	TGTGCCAGCAGCCTTAACAGGGGCGGGAACACCGGGGAGCTGTTTTTT	CASSLNRGGNTGELFF
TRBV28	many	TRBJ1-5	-	TGTGCCAGCCGAATTACGGGCAATCAGCCCCAGCATTTT	CASRITGNQPQHF
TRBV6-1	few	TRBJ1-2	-	TGTGCCAGCAGTGTGTGGACAGCTAACTATGGCTACACCTTC	CASSVWTANYGYTF
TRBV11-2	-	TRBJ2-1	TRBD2	TGTGCCAGCAGCTTGGTGGCTAGCGGGTCCCAGAGCTCCTACAATGAGCAGTTCTTC	CASSLVASGSQSSYNEQFF
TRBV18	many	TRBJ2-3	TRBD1	TGTGCCAGCTCACTCGACAGGGGGCGGACAGATACGCAGTATTTT	CASSLDRGRTDTQYF
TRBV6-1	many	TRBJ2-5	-	TGTGCCAGCAGTTCGGAGACCCAGTACTTC	CASSSETQYF
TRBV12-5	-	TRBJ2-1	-	TGTGCTAGTGGTTTCATAACGAGCGGAGCTAGTTACAATGAGCAGTCCTTC	CASGFITSGASYNEQSF
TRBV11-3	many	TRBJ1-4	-	TGTGCCAGCAGCTTAGGGGGCGCAACTAATGAAAAACTGTTTTTT	CASSLGGATNEKLFF
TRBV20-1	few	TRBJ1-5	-	TGCAGTGCTAGAGATGGGAGACCCGGGGGCAATCAGCCCCAGCATTTT	CSARDGRPGGNQPQHF
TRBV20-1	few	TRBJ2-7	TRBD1	TGCAGTGCTAGCGGGACAGGGGTATTCGAGCAGTACTTC	CSASGTGVFEQYF
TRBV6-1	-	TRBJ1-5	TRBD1	TGTGCCAGCAGCCCCGGGACAGGGGTGGATCAGCCCCAGCATTTT	CASSPGTGVDQPQHF
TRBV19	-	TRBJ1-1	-	TGTGCCAGTAGTAGTACGGGGTACGGGAACACTGAAGCTTTCTTT	CASSSTGYGNTEAFF